This T cell receptor (beta chain) was captured by sequencing in a study of T cells in localized non-small cell lung cancer. Study results and limitations: Uninvolved adjacent lung showed higher T cell clonality than tumor. Paired adjacent lung recovered a median about 60 of the top 100 tumor clones.

Worth noting for this clone: Its antigen is as yet unknown.

The method was immunoSEQ multiplex PCR; TCRdb's version includes in-frame clones alone and lacks a portion of them. The sample lists 32,000 or so clones; around 90% were seen once. Germline CDR1 SGHRS, CDR2 YFSETQ. V lost 4 bases and J lost 4; bases outside the gene matches: 5. This CDR3 spans 15 amino acids. The material was peripheral blood, obtained before any cancer treatment. V is TRBV5-1 and J is TRBJ2-2; 9 nucleotides match TRBD1. This clonotype originated in a man aged 40 to 70 with stage I lung adenocarcinoma. The CDR3 DNA reads TGCGCCAGCAGCCTCGGACAGGGGATCACCGGGGAGCTGTTTTTT. It specifies CASSLGQGITGELFF.